The 32 T cell receptor beta chains presented below share a single source sample, sequenced in a study of T cell responses to AZD1222 COVID-19 vaccine. Method: immunoSEQ multiplex PCR; TCRdb's copy keeps in-frame clones and lacks some. The sample contains some 120,000 clones, about 87% of which appear only once. Sequences were derived from peripheral blood, sampled on day 0 of AZD1222 vaccination. The receptor source for this set is an adult in good health.

The chain combines TRBV18 with TRBJ2-3; D gene uncertain. Trimming took off 4 bases at V and 0 bases at J, with 11 bases between the two ends. The CDR3 has 15 amino acids. Germline CDR1 is KGHSH and CDR2 is LQKENI. The DNA for the CDR3 is TGTGCCAGCTCACGAGCACCGGGCAGCACAGATACGCAGTATTTT. Translating gives CASSRAPGSTDTQYF.

CDR3 coding DNA: TGTGCCAGCAGCTCCCGCCTAAAGGAGACCCAGTACTTC. It specifies CASSSRLKETQYF. This chain joins TRBV7-3 and TRBJ2-5; D unclear. V lost 4 bases and J lost 5, with 11 bases in between. Per germline, CDR1 SGHTA and CDR2 FQGTGA. The CDR3 is 13 amino acids.

The rearrangement links TRBV10-3 to TRBJ2-7, with TRBD2 matching over 15 bases. Germline V gene sequence: CDR1 ENHRY, CDR2 SYGVKD. Losses at the gene ends were 7 bases for V and 5 bases for J; bases not matched to a gene: 6. The CDR3 spans 15 residues. The CDR3 protein is CAIMRGLAGGDEQYF. The CDR3 DNA reads as TGTGCCATCATGCGGGGACTAGCGGGAGGAGACGAGCAGTACTTC.

The V gene is TRBV6-5, the J gene TRBJ2-7, with 8 nucleotides matching TRBD1. The ends lost 1 base at V and 7 bases at J; junction bases unmatched: 12. This CDR3 has 16 residues. CDR1 is MNHEY and CDR2 is SVGAGI in the germline V gene. The CDR3: CASSYYRTGNVGEQYF. CDR3 bases: TGTGCCAGCAGTTACTACCGGACAGGGAACGTTGGAGAGCAGTACTTC.

This rearrangement joins TRBV5-3 to TRBJ2-7; the D call may be TRBD1 or TRBD2 (5 bases each). TRBV5-3 is classed as an ORF, of uncertain function. This CDR3 has 16 residues. The V gene lost 4 bases and the J gene lost 0 bases, with 17 bases spanning the gap. The CDR3 loop reads CARSLRQREGSYEQYF. CDR3 DNA sequence: TGTGCCAGAAGCCTGAGACAGCGAGAGGGCTCCTACGAGCAGTACTTC.

The chain is built from TRBV29-1 and TRBJ1-2; 10 bases agree with TRBD1. The ends lost 2 bases at V and 4 bases at J; junction bases unmatched: 7. The CDR3 has 15 amino acids. Germline V gives CDR1 SQVTM, CDR2 ANQGSEA. Here the CDR3 reads CSVEHQGQGIYGYTF. In nucleotides, the CDR3 is TGCAGCGTTGAACATCAGGGACAGGGGATCTATGGCTACACCTTC.

The gene calls are TRBV5-8 and TRBJ1-2; D gene uncertain. In germline, CDR1 is SGHTS, CDR2 YDEGEE. Trimming took 6 bases from V and 8 from J, leaving 17 bases between them. The CDR3 consists of 13 residues. The CDR3 here is CASTPAAIWGYTF. Here the CDR3 DNA reads TGTGCCAGCACCCCCGCGGCTATCTGGGGCTACACCTTC.

This clone was counted a single time. The chain recombines TRBV7-2 with TRBJ1-5; 7 bases align to TRBD1. Trimming cost V 4 bases and J 4 bases; bases outside gene matches: 7. This CDR3 spans 15 amino acids. Germline CDR1 SGHTA, CDR2 FQGNSA. The CDR3 is CASSSTGTDNQPQHF. CDR3 in DNA: TGTGCCAGCAGCTCCACCGGGACAGATAATCAGCCCCAGCATTTT.

The V gene is TRBV7-6, the J gene TRBJ2-2; D unclear. Germline lookup yields CDR1 SGHVS and CDR2 FNYEAQ. The CDR3 runs 13 residues. The V and J ends lost 2 bases and 6 bases respectively, with 7 bases between them. The CDR3 DNA sequence: TGTGCCAGCAGCTTATACAGCTCCGGGGAGCTGTTTTTT. Encoded protein: CASSLYSSGELFF.

This rearrangement joins TRBV5-4 to TRBJ1-2; TRBD1 matches 7 bases. Germline CDR1 is SGHNT and CDR2 is YYREEE (reference sequence). The CDR3 loop spans 13 amino acids. With 4 bases clipped from V and 2 bases from J, the junction kept 2 bases outside the gene matches. CDR3 loop: CASSEGQNYGYTF. The CDR3 DNA is TGTGCCAGCAGCGAGGGACAGAACTATGGCTACACCTTC.

The J gene is TRBJ1-4, the V gene TRBV5-5; D ambiguous. Trimming shortened V by 6 bases and J by 5 bases, and 11 bases separated the two germline ends. Germline CDR1 is SGHKS and CDR2 is YYEKEE (reference sequence). CDR3 length equals 13 residues. CDR3 sequence (DNA): TGTGCCAGCACCAAGGACGGGAATGAAAAACTGTTTTTT. It specifies CASTKDGNEKLFF.

V and J are TRBV5-1 and TRBJ2-2, with 10 bases that match TRBD2. The V segment lost 4 bases and the J segment 6 bases; nucleotides outside the gene matches: 9. The CDR3 runs 16 residues. Germline V CDR1 and CDR2: SGHRS, YFSETQ. The CDR3 reads CASSTGLAALPGELFF. In DNA form, the CDR3 reads TGCGCCAGCAGCACCGGACTAGCGGCCCTCCCCGGGGAGCTGTTTTTT.

The rearrangement links TRBV5-4 to TRBJ1-2, with D perhaps matching TRBD1 (6 bases). CDR1 is SGHNT and CDR2 is YYREEE in the germline V gene (reference sequence). The V end lost 0 bases, the J end lost 8 bases, and 17 bases lay between the germline ends. CDR3 length equals 15 residues. The CDR3 region has the DNA TGTGCCAGCAGCTTGGGGCCCTACAGGGAACGAGGCTACACCTTC. Amino acid sequence: CASSLGPYRERGYTF.

This chain links TRBV4-1 with TRBJ1-3, with 8 bases identical to TRBD1. CDR1 is MGHRA and CDR2 is YSYEKL in the germline V gene. Trimming took 1 base from V and 7 from J; bases not matched to a gene: 6. CDR3 length equals 15 residues. The CDR3 bases are TGCGCCAGCAGCCAAGTCGGACAGGGTGGGAACACCATATATTTT. Its translation: CASSQVGQGGNTIYF.

This clone has just a few counts. CDR3 in DNA: TGTGCCAGCAGCTGGCCCCAGGGAGGGGAGACCCAGTACTTC. Protein sequence: CASSWPQGGETQYF. The chain joins TRBV5-4 to TRBJ2-5, with TRBD2 identical over 7 bases. Germline values: CDR1 SGHNT, CDR2 YYREEE (reference sequence). This CDR3 comprises 14 residues. With V trimmed by 3 bases and J by 5 bases, 7 bases remained unmatched.

V gene TRBV24-1 combines with J gene TRBJ1-2, with D hard to call. Germline lookup yields CDR1 KGHDR and CDR2 SFDVKD. Trimming pared 1 base from V and 0 bases from J, leaving 2 bases between. The CDR3 length is 13 residues. The CDR3 protein is CATSDLTNYGYTF. CDR3 in DNA: TGTGCCACCAGTGATTTAACTAACTATGGCTACACCTTC.

The chain carries TRBV6-5 and TRBJ2-7; no clear D gene. Germline loops: CDR1 MNHEY, CDR2 SVGAGI. Trimming cost V 10 bases and J 3 bases, with 16 bases left between them. This CDR3 comprises 13 residues. CDR3 bases: TGTGCCACCTTAAGCCCTCAAGGCTACGAGCAGTACTTC. This translates into CATLSPQGYEQYF.

The chain has TRBV5-4 and TRBJ1-1, with 8 bases that match TRBD1. CDR1 and CDR2 (germline): SGHNT, YYREEE (reference sequence). The ends lost 2 bases at V and 5 bases at J; junction bases unmatched: 8. There are 15 residues in the CDR3. CDR3 DNA: TGTGCCAGCAGCTTAAAGACAGGGGCAGGTACTGAAGCTTTCTTT. Its protein is CASSLKTGAGTEAFF.

The rearrangement links TRBV11-1 to TRBJ2-5; no clear D gene. This CDR3 spans 13 amino acids. V was clipped by 3 bases and J by 5 bases, with 10 bases between them. CDR1 and CDR2 from the germline V gene are SGHAT and FQDESV (reference sequence). The CDR3 nucleotides read TGTGCCAGCAGCTTCCCGGGCGGTGAGACCCAGTACTTC. It yields the protein CASSFPGGETQYF.

The chain links TRBV18 to TRBJ1-1; D not certain. The CDR3 has 15 amino acids. Germline values: CDR1 KGHSH, CDR2 LQKENI. Deletions cut 2 bases from V and 1 base from J, with 11 bases between. The CDR3: CASSPTPRKNTEAFF. The CDR3 coding sequence is TGTGCCAGCTCACCAACCCCACGGAAGAACACTGAAGCTTTCTTT.

Regarding this clone: This sample also contains other DNA sequences that code for the same CDR3. The rearrangement uses TRBV19 and TRBJ2-1; 7 bases map to TRBD1. This CDR3 comprises 17 residues. V lost 5 bases, J lost 8 bases, and 18 bases stayed unmatched. Germline CDR1 LNHDA, CDR2 SQIVND (reference sequence). The CDR3 region has the DNA TGTGCCAGTAGTCCAATCTCCCGGGACAGAGGGTTGCATGAGCAGTTCTTC. Translated, it gives CASSPISRDRGLHEQFF.

This sequence joins TRBV28 and TRBJ2-1; tentative D call: TRBD1 (7 bases). The CDR3 runs to 16 residues. The ends were cut back, 5 bases at V and 0 bases at J, with 14 bases in the middle. Germline V lookup: CDR1 MDHEN, CDR2 SYDVKM. In DNA form, the CDR3 reads TGTGCCAGCAGTGAAAGTCAGGGGGGCTCCTACAATGAGCAGTTCTTC. It translates to CASSESQGGSYNEQFF.

The chain combines TRBV18 with TRBJ2-7; 10 bases match TRBD2. The CDR3 is 14 residues long. The germline V gene encodes CDR1 KGHSH and CDR2 LQKENI. The V and J ends lost 2 bases and 4 bases, in that order; junction bases with no gene match: 2. The CDR3: CASSPGTSVYEQYF. Here the CDR3 DNA reads TGTGCCAGCTCACCAGGGACTAGCGTGTACGAGCAGTACTTC.

V gene TRBV7-9 combines with J gene TRBJ1-2; D is unresolved. Trimming cost V 2 bases and J 6 bases, with 16 bases left between them. CDR1 and CDR2 from the germline V gene are SEHNR and FQNEAQ (reference sequence). The CDR3 is 15 amino acids. For the CDR3, the DNA is TGTGCCAGCAGCTTATCCAGGTCTGAGAGGGATGGCTACACCTTC. This encodes CASSLSRSERDGYTF.

The V gene is TRBV24-1, the J gene TRBJ2-7, with 8 bases identical to TRBD1. Germline trimming cut 4 bases from V and 0 bases from J; bases unmatched to any gene: 7. Germline V lookup: CDR1 KGHDR, CDR2 SFDVKD. This CDR3 region has 16 residues. This chain's CDR3 is CATSDPGTGSSYEQYF. The CDR3 DNA reads TGTGCCACCAGTGACCCCGGGACAGGTTCCTCCTACGAGCAGTACTTC.

The count of this clone is one. V usage is TRBV9 and J usage is TRBJ1-2; D is uncertain. This CDR3 spans 15 amino acids. With 4 bases removed from V and 0 bases from J, the gap between germline ends came to 13 bases. Germline V gene lookup returns CDR1 SGDLS and CDR2 YYNGEE. CDR3 coding DNA: TGTGCCAGCAGCCGGGCGGGCGATACTAACTATGGCTACACCTTC. Translating gives CASSRAGDTNYGYTF.

This clone was counted only a few times. The chain links TRBV4-2 to TRBJ2-1; D possibly matches TRBD1 or TRBD2 (5 bases each). The CDR3 sequence is 16 residues long. Germline lookup yields CDR1 LGHNA and CDR2 YNFKEQ. V dropped 1 base and J dropped 4 bases, with 14 bases sitting between them. CDR3 bases: TGTGCCAGCAGCCAAGTAACGGGGAAGGGGTACAATGAGCAGTTCTTC. The encoded protein is CASSQVTGKGYNEQFF.

This chain joins TRBV25-1 and TRBJ1-1, with TRBD1 matching over 10 bases. Germline lookup yields CDR1 MGHDK and CDR2 SYGVNS. V trimming: 5 bases; J trimming: 4 bases; junction bases outside the gene matches: 10. The CDR3 contains 16 residues. CDR3 bases: TGTGCCAGCAGTATCCCTCTGGGGACAGGGGTCACTGAAGCTTTCTTT. Its translation: CASSIPLGTGVTEAFF.

The sample holds one count of this clone. Other DNA sequences in this specimen translate into the identical CDR3. V usage is TRBV10-3 and J usage is TRBJ2-3; D unresolved. The CDR3 sequence is 11 residues long. Germline values: CDR1 ENHRY, CDR2 SYGVKD. V lost 4 bases, J lost 1 base, and 0 bases lay in between. DNA for the CDR3: TGTGCCATCAGTGGCACAGATACGCAGTATTTT. Its translation: CAISGTDTQYF.

The chain is built from TRBV6-2 or TRBV6-3 and TRBJ2-7; no firm D call. Between the trimmed V and J ends, which lost 0 bases and 3 bases, there was a span of 6 bases. The CDR3 contains 13 residues. The germline gives CDR1 MNHEY, CDR2 SVGEGT. The chain's CDR3 is CASSYSGNYEQYF. CDR3 coding DNA: TGTGCCAGCAGTTACTCAGGGAACTACGAGCAGTACTTC.

The V and J genes are TRBV2 and TRBJ2-1; D unresolved. V was cut by 1 base and J by 0 bases, with 13 bases left in between. Germline loops: CDR1 SNHLY, CDR2 FYNNEI. CDR3 length equals 17 residues. The CDR3 DNA reads as TGTGCCAGCAGTGAAGAGGGTGTAGGCGGCTCCTACAATGAGCAGTTCTTC. It translates to CASSEEGVGGSYNEQFF.

V usage is TRBV5-1 and J usage is TRBJ1-4; 10 bases align to TRBD1. The germline V gene encodes CDR1 SGHRS and CDR2 YFSETQ. V was clipped by 3 bases and J by 6 bases; unmatched bases: 2. The CDR3 loop spans 14 amino acids. The CDR3 bases are TGCGCCAGCAGCTGGGGGACAGGGGATGAAAAACTGTTTTTT. As protein: CASSWGTGDEKLFF.